The entry below describes one T cell receptor beta chain. Its cognate antigen is unknown. This sample is drawn from a study of T cell responses to AZD1222 COVID-19 vaccine. Findings of the study overall: Mapped onto spike, vaccine-associated CD4 TCRs spanned it and were dominant at 160-218 and 743-854. Epitopes outside B.1.351 and B.1.1.7 mutated regions reportedly drew nearly half of spike TCRs. Spike-specific TCR breadth and depth were elevated following two AZD1222 doses. After the peak T cell response, and only then, were repertoires sampled.

CDR3 length: 13 amino acids. Germline CDR1 SGHVS, CDR2 FNYEAQ. V lost 3 bases, J lost 4 bases, and 7 bases lay in between. Using immunoSEQ multiplex PCR, the repertoire was profiled, and TCRdb retains in-frame clones only, with some absent. The sample lists some 110,000 clones; around 90% were seen once. The origin of this receptor is an adult in good health. Sequencing used peripheral blood, obtained on day 0 of AZD1222 vaccination. The rearrangement joins TRBV7-6 to TRBJ1-3; D call uncertain. The CDR3 spells CASSLGLGNTIYF. DNA of the CDR3: TGTGCCAGCAGCTTGGGTTTGGGAAACACCATATATTTT.